This passage covers 8 T cell receptor beta chains from one sample sequenced in a study of neurological immune-mediated disorders. TCRdb passed the 5' RACE reads through MiXCR, listing each CDR3 protein once. The table records 75,000 to 80,000 distinct CDR3 sequences, roughly 4.8% of them present only once. Sequences were obtained from PBMCs. These receptors all stem from a woman in her 30s with multiple sclerosis.

The gene calls are TRBV12-3 or TRBV12-4 and TRBJ2-3, with D unresolved. V was clipped by 6 bases and J by 1 base, with 11 bases between them. CDR3 length equals 14 residues. CDR3 sequence reads: CASSRRTGTDTQYF. The CDR3 coding sequence is TGTGCCAGCAGCCGACGCACGGGCACAGATACGCAGTATTTT.

This clonotype was seen many times. The chain joins TRBV5-5 to TRBJ2-1; D is unresolved. The CDR3 sequence is 13 residues long. Trimming stripped 0 bases from V and 8 bases from J, with 9 bases between. Germline V gene lookup returns CDR1 SGHKS and CDR2 YYEKEE (reference sequence). CDR3 in amino acids: CASSLAVGHEQFF. CDR3 DNA: TGTGCCAGCAGCTTGGCGGTTGGCCATGAGCAGTTCTTC.

On this clonotype: A clone one base away is much larger, so this may be a read error. V is TRBV4-1 and J is TRBJ1-1; maybe TRBD1 (6 bases). The CDR3 length is 14 residues. Germline V gene lookup returns CDR1 MGHRA and CDR2 YSYEKL. V gave up 3 bases and J gave up 8 bases, with 16 bases separating them. The CDR3 sequence is CASSQPMGAGEAFF. CDR3 coding DNA: TGCGCCAGCAGCCAGCCAATGGGGGCAGGAGAAGCTTTCTTT.

The chain combines TRBV3-1 with TRBJ1-3; D perhaps matches TRBD1 (5 bases). Germline V gene data show CDR1 as LGHDT and CDR2 as YNNKEL (reference sequence). This CDR3 comprises 15 residues. Trimming pared 0 bases from V and 4 bases from J, leaving 10 bases between. The CDR3 DNA reads TGTGCCAGCAGCCAAGACAGGGCCGGGGGAAACACCATATATTTT. Amino acids: CASSQDRAGGNTIYF.

This clonotype has more than one count but fewer than ten. The rearrangement uses TRBV6-5 and TRBJ1-3, with D unresolved. The CDR3 runs to 16 residues. Germline CDR1 is MNHEY and CDR2 is SVGAGI. Trimming removed 0 bases at V and 0 bases at J, with 9 bases between. CDR3 amino acids: CASSYSDRPSGNTIYF. The DNA for the CDR3 is TGTGCCAGCAGTTACTCAGACCGACCCTCTGGAAACACCATATATTTT.

This clonotype appeared many times. V is TRBV3-1 and J is TRBJ2-7; D might be TRBD1 or TRBD2, each matching 5 bases. Germline CDR1 and CDR2: LGHDT and YNNKEL (reference sequence). The CDR3 is made up of 17 amino acids. Trimming removed 0 bases from V and 0 bases from J, with 15 bases in between. DNA of the CDR3: TGTGCCAGCAGCCAAGAAGTTGTACGGGACCTCTCCTACGAGCAGTACTTC. Residues: CASSQEVVRDLSYEQYF.

This clonotype was counted ten times or more. This rearrangement joins TRBV20-1 to TRBJ2-1; D is unresolved. Germline-derived CDR1 and CDR2 are DFQATT and SNEGSKA (reference sequence). The CDR3 has 15 residues. V was pared by 4 bases and J by 4 bases, with 17 bases between. For the CDR3, the DNA is TGCAGTGCTACCCCTTCCGTCGTGGGGTACAATGAGCAGTTCTTC. Protein: CSATPSVVGYNEQFF.

In this sample, this clonotype turned up many times. The chain recombines TRBV5-1 with TRBJ2-1; 9 bases agree with TRBD2. Germline trimming cut 0 bases from V and 7 bases from J; bases unmatched to any gene: 5. The CDR3 is 15 residues long. CDR1 is SGHRS, CDR2 YFSETQ, per germline. The CDR3 nucleotides are TGCGCCAGCAGCTTGGTAGCGGGGGTTAATAATGAGCAGTTCTTC. It yields the protein CASSLVAGVNNEQFF.